What follows describes a single T cell receptor (beta chain). Its antigen is currently unknown. The V end was cut by 6 bases, the J end by 4 bases, with 18 bases between. This CDR3 has 15 amino acids. TCRdb called the 5' RACE reads again in MiXCR, with one record for every CDR3 protein. This table has 200,000 to 250,000 distinct CDR3 sequences, approximately 8.3% appearing once. This sample was included in a study of identical twins. Study-wide points: Within twin pairs, the out-of-frame alpha sequences they shared showed excess low generation probability.

The sample was also linked to a second study, of yellow fever vaccine responses in identical twins.

This TCR was recovered from a woman aged 18 to 35 in good health. The rearrangement joins TRBV12-3 or TRBV12-4 to TRBJ2-5; a weak D match, TRBD2 (7 bases). Input material: memory (CD45RO+) T cells sorted from blood. The CDR3 here is CASSPWRGGGETQYF. For the CDR3, the DNA is TGTGCCAGCAGCCCTTGGCGGGGAGGGGGAGAGACCCAGTACTTC.